A single sample is the source of the 28 T cell receptor beta chains below, sequenced in a study of control samples from healthy donors and cancer patients. Profiled with immunoSEQ multiplex PCR; TCRdb holds only in-frame clones, not every one. The sample records some 130,000 clones, about 87% being singletons. The sample was blood. Receptor source: a man aged 40-49 years in good health.

This clone was found once. CDR3 sequence (DNA): TGTGCCAGCAGCTTGTTAGGGTCAGCCAGTGGCTACACCTTC. Translation: CASSLLGSASGYTF. The J gene is TRBJ1-2, the V gene TRBV5-4; the D is unclear. Germline CDR1 SGHNT, CDR2 YYREEE (reference sequence). The V end lost 1 base, the J end lost 7 bases, and 14 bases lay between the germline ends. The CDR3 covers 14 residues.

J is TRBJ1-1 and V is TRBV2; the D gene is possibly TRBD1 (5 bases). CDR1 and CDR2 from the germline V gene are SNHLY and FYNNEI. V lost 4 bases and J 7 bases, leaving 10 bases between the germline ends. The CDR3 covers 12 residues. The CDR3 protein is CASSVEGIEAFF. The CDR3, as DNA: TGTGCCAGCAGTGTTGAGGGGATTGAAGCTTTCTTT. The variable domain in full, completed from reference TRBV2 and TRBJ1-1, reads EPEVTQTPSHQVTQMGQEVILRCVPISNHLYFYWYRQILGQKVEFLVSFYNNEISEKSEIFDDQFSVERPDGSNFTLKIRSTKLEDSAMYFCASSVEGIEAFFGQGTRLTVV.

The chain uses TRBV4-1 and TRBJ2-5; 10 bases match TRBD2. The CDR3 runs 16 residues. V was clipped by 1 base and J by 2 bases; unmatched bases: 4. Germline V gene sequence: CDR1 MGHRA, CDR2 YSYEKL. The CDR3 reads CASSQAQRGGQETQYF. Here the CDR3 DNA reads TGCGCCAGCAGCCAAGCCCAGCGGGGGGGACAAGAGACCCAGTACTTC.

The rearrangement uses TRBV20-1 and TRBJ1-4; no clear D gene. The CDR3 length is 11 residues. In germline, CDR1 is DFQATT, CDR2 SNEGSKA (reference sequence). V shed 1 base and J shed 8 bases, with 5 bases lying between them. The CDR3 DNA reads TGCAGTGCTAGAGGAGTCGAAAAACTGTTTTTT. Protein: CSARGVEKLFF.

The chain has TRBV15 and TRBJ2-7, with D perhaps given as TRBD1 or TRBD2 (5 bases each). The germline gives CDR1 LNHNV, CDR2 YYDKDF (reference sequence). The ends were cut back, 0 bases at V and 0 bases at J, with 12 bases in the middle. The CDR3 is made up of 16 amino acids. The CDR3 bases are TGTGCCACCAGCAGAGATGATCGGGGACCCTCCTACGAGCAGTACTTC. Protein product: CATSRDDRGPSYEQYF.

The chain joins TRBV24-1 to TRBJ2-3; 7 bases agree with TRBD1. The CDR3 loop spans 15 amino acids. Germline V gene lookup returns CDR1 KGHDR and CDR2 SFDVKD. The J segment lost 0 bases and the V segment lost 12 bases, leaving 11 bases of the junction unmatched. CDR3 sequence (DNA): TGTGCCGTACAATCCGGGACAGTTAGCACAGATACGCAGTATTTT. This translates into CAVQSGTVSTDTQYF.

The CDR3 coding sequence is TGTGCCAGCAGTTTATCGTCCCTCGGTGGGAATCAGCCCCAGCATTTT. Its translation is CASSLSSLGGNQPQHF. This sequence joins TRBV27 and TRBJ1-5; no definite D call. This CDR3 comprises 16 residues. Germline V gene data show CDR1 as MNHEY and CDR2 as SMNVEV (reference sequence). V gave up 0 bases and J gave up 4 bases, with 13 bases separating them.

By share of the sample, this clone is medium-sized. The rearrangement joins TRBV6-4 to TRBJ2-3; 8 positions agree with TRBD2. The ends lost 2 bases at V and 2 bases at J; junction bases unmatched: 3. Germline V gives CDR1 MRHNA, CDR2 SNTAGT. This CDR3 is built from 15 residues. The CDR3 is CASSDGRGDTDTQYF. CDR3 coding DNA: TGTGCCAGCAGTGACGGGCGGGGGGACACAGATACGCAGTATTTT.

This rearrangement joins TRBV19 to TRBJ1-3, with D tentatively TRBD1 (5 bases). CDR1 is LNHDA and CDR2 is SQIVND in the germline V gene (reference sequence). There are 17 residues in the CDR3. The V and J ends lost 7 bases and 2 bases respectively, with 21 bases between them. The CDR3 region is CASKRKVFTGTGNTIYF. The CDR3, as DNA: TGTGCCAGTAAAAGGAAGGTCTTTACAGGAACTGGAAACACCATATATTTT.

The rearrangement links TRBV27 to TRBJ2-1; TRBD2 is a possible D gene (6 bases). Trimming removed 5 bases at V and 0 bases at J, with 14 bases between. Looked up from germline, CDR1 is MNHEY and CDR2 is SMNVEV (reference sequence). The CDR3 length is 16 residues. CDR3 sequence reads: CASSTPLAPSYNEQFF. CDR3 nucleotide sequence: TGTGCCAGCAGTACCCCACTAGCTCCCTCCTACAATGAGCAGTTCTTC.

CDR3 amino acids: CASSQAHSGNTIYF. CDR3 DNA: TGTGCCAGCAGCCAAGCACACTCTGGAAACACCATATATTTT. The chain is built from TRBV3-1 (or the pseudogene TRBV3-2) and TRBJ1-3, with D unclear. With 1 base removed from V and 0 bases from J, the gap between germline ends came to 4 bases. The CDR3 contains 14 residues. Germline V gene data show CDR1 as LGHDT and CDR2 as YNNKEL (reference sequence).

This sequence joins TRBV11-3 and TRBJ1-3; the match to TRBD1 covers 12 bases. This CDR3 is 17 amino acids long. CDR1 SGHNT and CDR2 YENEEA come from the germline V gene. V was clipped by 0 bases and J by 3 bases; unmatched bases: 3. CDR3 in DNA: TGTGCCAGCAGCTTAGAAGGGACAGGGGGCGTTGGAAACACCATATATTTT. This codes for CASSLEGTGGVGNTIYF.

The rearrangement uses TRBV21-1 and TRBJ2-2. TRBV21-1 is an annotated pseudogene. This CDR3 contains 15 residues. Here the CDR3 DNA reads TGTGCCAGCAGCAACGAACAGGGACTCGCGTGCTTGCTGTTTTTT. Its translation is CASSNEQGLACLLFF.

This clone has a single count. The V call is TRBV9, the J call TRBJ1-4; 7 bases are shared with TRBD1. V was pared by 2 bases and J by 7 bases, with 5 bases of the junction left unmatched. This CDR3 contains 14 residues. Germline assignment: CDR1 SGDLS and CDR2 YYNGEE. The CDR3, as DNA: TGTGCCAGCAGCGTCTGGGACAGACCTGAAAAACTGTTTTTT. It is translated as CASSVWDRPEKLFF.

The rearrangement uses TRBV4-3 and TRBJ1-2; 8 nucleotides align to TRBD1. V trimming: 0 bases; J trimming: 4 bases; junction bases outside the gene matches: 7. The CDR3 length is 16 residues. The germline gives CDR1 LGHNA, CDR2 YSLEER. The CDR3 nucleotides are TGCGCCAGCAGCCAAGATCGAACAGGGGGTGGCTATGGCTACACCTTC. Translation gives CASSQDRTGGGYGYTF.

This clone was found once. The chain couples TRBV2 to TRBJ1-1; 12 nucleotides match TRBD1. The germline V gene has CDR1 SNHLY and CDR2 FYNNEI. Germline trimming cut 6 bases from V and 6 bases from J; bases unmatched to any gene: 5. CDR3 length: 14 residues. The CDR3 here is CASRGQGASSEAFF. The CDR3 DNA reads TGTGCCAGCAGGGGACAGGGGGCCTCATCTGAAGCTTTCTTT.

This clone was counted only a few times. The chain is built from TRBV7-9 and TRBJ2-7; 9 bases map to TRBD1. Germline-derived CDR1 and CDR2 are SEHNR and FQNEAQ (reference sequence). Trimming removed 8 bases from V and 5 bases from J; junction bases left unmatched: 7. This CDR3 region has 13 residues. Written as DNA, the CDR3 is TGTGCCAGCGGGACAGGGATAGTCGACGAGCAGTACTTC. Its protein is CASGTGIVDEQYF.

The chain has TRBV11-1 and TRBJ1-1; D call uncertain. Trimming shortened V by 2 bases and J by 0 bases, and 10 bases separated the two germline ends. The CDR3 contains 15 residues. Germline lookup yields CDR1 SGHAT and CDR2 FQDESV (reference sequence). The CDR3 loop reads CASSLKLTLNTEAFF. CDR3 nucleotides: TGTGCCAGCAGCTTAAAGTTAACCTTGAACACTGAAGCTTTCTTT. Filled out from reference TRBV11-1 and TRBJ1-1, the complete variable domain reads EAEVAQSPRYKITEKSQAVAFWCDPISGHATLYWYRQILGQGPELLVQFQDESVVDDSQLPKDRFSAERLKGVDSTLKIQPAELGDSAMYLCASSLKLTLNTEAFFGQGTRLTVV.

The V gene is TRBV30, the J gene TRBJ1-1, with TRBD1 matching 9 bases. Germline-derived CDR1 and CDR2 are GTSNPN and SVGIG (reference sequence). CDR3 length equals 14 residues. V lost 3 bases and J lost 1; bases outside the gene matches: 3. The CDR3 nucleotides are TGTGCCTGGAGCCCGGGACAGGGGAACACTGAAGCTTTCTTT. Translating it yields CAWSPGQGNTEAFF.

The V gene is TRBV12-3 or TRBV12-4, the J gene TRBJ2-1; D is possibly TRBD1 or TRBD2 (5 bases each). V was trimmed by 5 bases and J by 8 bases, leaving 13 bases between them. The CDR3 contains 13 residues. For the CDR3, the DNA is TGTGCCAGCAGTAAGGGACCCCTGGATGAGCAGTTCTTC. Translation gives CASSKGPLDEQFF.

V is TRBV10-2 and J is TRBJ2-2; TRBD1 matches at 9 bases. V lost 2 bases to trimming and J lost 1 base; unmatched junction nucleotides: 17. The germline V gene encodes CDR1 WSHSY and CDR2 SAAADI. This CDR3 is 21 amino acids long. This chain's CDR3 is CASSEGPRTGVNYLNTGELFF. Here the CDR3 DNA reads TGCGCCAGCAGTGAGGGCCCCCGGACAGGGGTAAACTACCTGAACACCGGGGAGCTGTTTTTT.

This clone was recorded a few times. One end of the junction is discordant with germline, which a read error may explain. The J gene is TRBJ1-5, the V gene TRBV5-1; 7 bases line up with TRBD1. The germline CDR1 and CDR2 sequences are SGHRS and YFSETQ. This CDR3 is built from 13 residues. CDR3 nucleotide sequence: TGCGCCAGCAGTTTGGGACAGAATCAGCCCCAGCATTTT. It codes for CASSLGQNQPQHF. Full variable domain (rest looked up from reference TRBV5-1 and TRBJ1-5): KAGVTQTPRYLIKTRGQQVTLSCSPISGHRSVSWYQQTPGQGLQFLFEYFSETQRNKGNFPGRFSGRQFSNSRSEMNVSTLELGDSALYLCASSLGQNQPQHFGDGTRLSIL.

The chain has TRBV6-5 and TRBJ1-5, with 8 bases fitting TRBD1. J lost 6 bases, V lost 6 bases, and 4 bases had no gene match. Germline CDR1 is MNHEY and CDR2 is SVGAGI. The CDR3 runs 13 residues. CDR3 in DNA: TGTGCCAGCAGGGTAGGACAGGGTCAGCCCCAGCATTTT. Translating it yields CASRVGQGQPQHF.

The rearrangement joins TRBV25-1 to TRBJ1-6; no reliable D call. Per germline, CDR1 MGHDK and CDR2 SYGVNS. V was pared by 6 bases and J by 8 bases, with 8 bases between. This CDR3 is built from 12 residues. This CDR3 reads CASRINDSPLHF. CDR3 sequence (DNA): TGTGCCAGCAGGATCAACGATTCACCCCTCCACTTT. The whole variable domain, filled in from reference TRBV25-1 and TRBJ1-6, reads EADIYQTPRYLVIGTGKKITLECSQTMGHDKMYWYQQDPGMELHLIHYSYGVNSTEKGDLSSESTVSRIRTEHFPLTLESARPSHTSQYLCASRINDSPLHFGNGTRLTVT.

The chain links TRBV11-1 to TRBJ1-1, with TRBD1 as a possible D gene (5 bases). Germline CDR1 SGHAT, CDR2 FQDESV (reference sequence). Trimming stripped 2 bases from V and 11 bases from J, with 15 bases between. The length of the CDR3 is 13 residues. The CDR3 DNA reads TGTGCCAGCAGCTTAACCCAAAAGGAGGGGGCTTTCTTT. It translates to CASSLTQKEGAFF.

The rearrangement links TRBV29-1 to TRBJ1-2; D possibly corresponds to TRBD1 (5 bases). V was clipped by 0 bases and J by 4 bases, with 12 bases between them. This CDR3 region has 14 residues. The V gene's germline CDR1 is SQVTM and CDR2 ANQGSEA. The CDR3 region has the DNA TGCAGCGTTGAAGAGGATTCGACAGCCTATGGCTACACCTTC. It codes for CSVEEDSTAYGYTF.

V usage is TRBV4-3 and J usage is TRBJ2-6; D unclear. CDR1 is LGHNA and CDR2 is YSLEER in the germline V gene. V lost 0 bases, J lost 1 base, and 10 bases lay in between. This CDR3 is built from 17 residues. CDR3 sequence reads: CASSQEWAVSGANVLTF. Here the CDR3 DNA reads TGCGCCAGCAGCCAAGAATGGGCGGTTTCTGGGGCCAACGTCCTGACTTTC.

On this clone: Other DNA sequences in this specimen translate into the identical CDR3. The V gene is TRBV9, the J gene TRBJ1-2; 7 bases match TRBD1. Germline CDR1 SGDLS, CDR2 YYNGEE. The CDR3 loop spans 14 amino acids. V was clipped by 4 bases and J by 7 bases; unmatched bases: 10. CDR3 loop: CASSPGGQLRGYTF. DNA of the CDR3: TGTGCCAGCAGCCCAGGGGGACAGCTGCGTGGCTACACCTTC.